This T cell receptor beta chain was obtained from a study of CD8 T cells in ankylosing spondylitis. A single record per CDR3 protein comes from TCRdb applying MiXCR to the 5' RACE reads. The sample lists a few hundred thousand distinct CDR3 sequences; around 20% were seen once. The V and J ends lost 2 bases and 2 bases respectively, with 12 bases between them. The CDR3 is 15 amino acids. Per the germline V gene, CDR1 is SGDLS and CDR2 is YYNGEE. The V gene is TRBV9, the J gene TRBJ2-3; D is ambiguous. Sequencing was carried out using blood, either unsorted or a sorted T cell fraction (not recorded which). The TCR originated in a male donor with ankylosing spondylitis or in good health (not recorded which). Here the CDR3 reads CASSVRSYYTDTQYF. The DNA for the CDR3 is TGTGCCAGCAGCGTCCGGTCCTATTACACAGATACGCAGTATTTT.